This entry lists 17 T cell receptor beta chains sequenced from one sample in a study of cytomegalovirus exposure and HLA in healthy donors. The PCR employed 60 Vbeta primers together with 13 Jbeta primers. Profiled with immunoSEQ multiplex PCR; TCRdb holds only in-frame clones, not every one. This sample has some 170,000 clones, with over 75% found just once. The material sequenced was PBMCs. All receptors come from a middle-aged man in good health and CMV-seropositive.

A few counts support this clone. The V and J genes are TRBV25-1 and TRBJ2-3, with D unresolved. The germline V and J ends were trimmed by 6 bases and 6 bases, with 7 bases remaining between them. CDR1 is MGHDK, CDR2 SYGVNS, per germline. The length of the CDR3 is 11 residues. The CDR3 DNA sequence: TGTGCCAGCAGGCGGTTGGATACGCAGTATTTT. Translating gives CASRRLDTQYF.

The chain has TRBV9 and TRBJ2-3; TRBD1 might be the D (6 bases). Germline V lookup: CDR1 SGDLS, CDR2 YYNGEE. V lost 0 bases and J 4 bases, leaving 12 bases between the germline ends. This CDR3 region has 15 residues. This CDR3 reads CASSVGPSGADTQYF. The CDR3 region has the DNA TGTGCCAGCAGCGTAGGCCCATCAGGGGCAGATACGCAGTATTTT.

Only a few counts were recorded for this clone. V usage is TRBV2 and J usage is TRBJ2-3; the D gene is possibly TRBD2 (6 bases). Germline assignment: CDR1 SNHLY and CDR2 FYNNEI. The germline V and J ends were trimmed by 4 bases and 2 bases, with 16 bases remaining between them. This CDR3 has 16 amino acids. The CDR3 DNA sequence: TGTGCCAGCAGTGTGCCGGGAAGCGGGTTCACAGATACGCAGTATTTT. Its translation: CASSVPGSGFTDTQYF.

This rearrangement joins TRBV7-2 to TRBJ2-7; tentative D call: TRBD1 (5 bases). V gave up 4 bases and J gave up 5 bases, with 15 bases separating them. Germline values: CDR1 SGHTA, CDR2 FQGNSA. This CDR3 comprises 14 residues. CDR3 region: CASSSDIKPHEQYF. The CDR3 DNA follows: TGTGCCAGCAGCTCGGACATCAAACCCCACGAGCAGTACTTC.

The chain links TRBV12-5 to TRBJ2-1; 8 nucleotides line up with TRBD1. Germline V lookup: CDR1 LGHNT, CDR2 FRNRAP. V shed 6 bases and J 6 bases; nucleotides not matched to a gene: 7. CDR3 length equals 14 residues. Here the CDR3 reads CASGSLTGVNEQFF. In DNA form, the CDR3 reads TGTGCTAGTGGCTCCCTGACAGGGGTCAATGAGCAGTTCTTC.

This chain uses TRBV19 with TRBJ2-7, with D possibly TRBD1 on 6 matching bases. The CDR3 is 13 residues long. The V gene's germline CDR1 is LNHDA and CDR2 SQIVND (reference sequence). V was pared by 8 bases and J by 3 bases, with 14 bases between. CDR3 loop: CASGGGRYYEQYF. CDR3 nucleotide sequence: TGTGCCAGTGGGGGCGGACGATACTACGAGCAGTACTTC. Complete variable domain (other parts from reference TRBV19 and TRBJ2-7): DGGITQSPKYLFRKEGQNVTLSCEQNLNHDAMYWYRQDPGQGLRLIYYSQIVNDFQKGDIAEGYSVSREKKESFPLTVTSAQKNPTAFYLCASGGGRYYEQYFGPGTRLTVT.

The CDR3 region has the DNA TGTGCCAGCAGTGAAGATGGGACATACCCCTGGGGCACTGAAGCTTTCTTT. Amino acid sequence: CASSEDGTYPWGTEAFF. The chain joins TRBV6-1 to TRBJ1-1, with TRBD1 as a possible D gene (6 bases). CDR3 size: 17 residues. Germline CDR1 MNHNS, CDR2 SASEGT. V was shortened by 1 base and J by 4 bases, with 19 bases between the two germline ends.

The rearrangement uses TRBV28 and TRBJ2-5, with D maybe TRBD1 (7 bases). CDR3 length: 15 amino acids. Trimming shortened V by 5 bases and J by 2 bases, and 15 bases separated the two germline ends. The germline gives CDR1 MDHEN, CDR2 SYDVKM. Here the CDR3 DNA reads TGTGCCAGCAGTCAGGGGGGAGTGGAACAAGAGACCCAGTACTTC. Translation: CASSQGGVEQETQYF.

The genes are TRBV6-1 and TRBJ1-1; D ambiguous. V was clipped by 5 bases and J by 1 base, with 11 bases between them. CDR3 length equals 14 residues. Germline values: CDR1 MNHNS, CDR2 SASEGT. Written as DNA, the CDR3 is TGTGCCAGCAGTTCTAGCCGGGGGAACACTGAAGCTTTCTTT. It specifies CASSSSRGNTEAFF.

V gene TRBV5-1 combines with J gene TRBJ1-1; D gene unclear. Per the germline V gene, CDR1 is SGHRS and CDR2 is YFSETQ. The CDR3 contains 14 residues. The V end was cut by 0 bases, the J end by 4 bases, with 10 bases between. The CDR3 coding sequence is TGCGCCAGCAGCTTGGGACAAGTGGGCACTGAAGCTTTCTTT. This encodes CASSLGQVGTEAFF.

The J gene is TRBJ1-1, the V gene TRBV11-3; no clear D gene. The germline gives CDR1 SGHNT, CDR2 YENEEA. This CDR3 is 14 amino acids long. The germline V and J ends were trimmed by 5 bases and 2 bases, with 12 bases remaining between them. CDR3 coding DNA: TGTGCCAGCAGCCCCCGGAGTTTCAACACTGAAGCTTTCTTT. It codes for CASSPRSFNTEAFF.

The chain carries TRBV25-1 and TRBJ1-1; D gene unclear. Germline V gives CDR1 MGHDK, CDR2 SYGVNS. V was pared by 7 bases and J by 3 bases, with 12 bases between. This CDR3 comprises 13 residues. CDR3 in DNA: TGTGCCAGCAAACGGGATTTGTACACTGAAGCTTTCTTT. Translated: CASKRDLYTEAFF.

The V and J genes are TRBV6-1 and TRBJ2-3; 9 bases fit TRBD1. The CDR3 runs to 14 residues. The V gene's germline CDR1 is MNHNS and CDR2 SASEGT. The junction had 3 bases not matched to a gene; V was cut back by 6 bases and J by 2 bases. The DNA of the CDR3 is TGTGCCAGCAGCCGGGACAGGGTCACAGATACGCAGTATTTT. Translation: CASSRDRVTDTQYF.

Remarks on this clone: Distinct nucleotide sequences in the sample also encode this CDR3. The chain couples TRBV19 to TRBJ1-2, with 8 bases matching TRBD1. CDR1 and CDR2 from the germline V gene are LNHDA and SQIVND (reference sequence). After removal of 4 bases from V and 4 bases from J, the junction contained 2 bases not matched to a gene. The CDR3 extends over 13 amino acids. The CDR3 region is CASSTGGSYGYTF. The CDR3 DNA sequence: TGTGCCAGTAGTACAGGGGGCAGCTATGGCTACACCTTC.

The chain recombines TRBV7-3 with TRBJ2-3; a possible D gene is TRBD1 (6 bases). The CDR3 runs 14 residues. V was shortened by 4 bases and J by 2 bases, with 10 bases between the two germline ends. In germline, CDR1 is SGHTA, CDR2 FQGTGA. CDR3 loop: CASSSGTNTDTQYF. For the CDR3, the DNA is TGTGCCAGCAGCTCCGGGACAAACACAGATACGCAGTATTTT.

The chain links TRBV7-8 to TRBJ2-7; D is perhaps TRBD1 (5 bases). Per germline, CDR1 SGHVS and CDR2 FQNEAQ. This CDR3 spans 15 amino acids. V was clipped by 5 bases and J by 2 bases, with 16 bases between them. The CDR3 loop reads CASSPRGAGTYEQYF. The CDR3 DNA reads TGTGCCAGCAGCCCTCGTGGGGCAGGGACCTACGAGCAGTACTTC.

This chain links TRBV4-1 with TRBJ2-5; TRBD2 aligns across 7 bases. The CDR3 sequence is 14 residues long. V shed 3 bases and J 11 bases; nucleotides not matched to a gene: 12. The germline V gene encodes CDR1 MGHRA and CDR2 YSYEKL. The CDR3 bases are TGCGCCAGCAGCCAGGAGCGGGGAGATCCAACGCAGTACTTC. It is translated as CASSQERGDPTQYF.